This TCR beta chain was recorded in a study of T cells in Graves' hyperthyroidism and ophthalmopathy. Study results and caveats: Researchers report that a 13 V-J model separated ophthalmopathy from stable hyperthyroidism.

Trimming cost V 0 bases and J 5 bases, with 10 bases left between them. CDR3 length equals 13 residues. Germline-derived CDR1 and CDR2 are DFQATT and SNEGSKA (reference sequence). Comment on this clonotype: As yet, its antigen is unknown.

The source material, RNA transcripts, was used to amplify TCR beta CDR3 regions. The TCR CDR3 was amplified in a first-round RT-PCR using the HTBI primer set. Each CDR3 protein is one row after TCRdb ran MiXCR on the multiplex PCR reads. The sample holds a few hundred thousand distinct CDR3 sequences, around 14% seen once. Newly diagnosed hyperthyroidism, duration under 2 months, in patients aged 18 to 65. The study left out patients who had uncontrolled infection, other autoimmune disease, pregnancy or lactation. This sequence was found in a woman in her twenties or thirties with Graves' hyperthyroidism. Sequenced input: blood. The chain joins TRBV20-1 to TRBJ1-2; D not certain. This chain's CDR3 is CSARDERVYGYTF. The CDR3 DNA sequence: TGCAGTGCTAGAGATGAAAGGGTTTATGGCTACACCTTC.